Reported below is one T cell receptor (beta chain). CDR3 length: 15 amino acids. V gave up 5 bases and J gave up 13 bases; unmatched junction bases: 13. Germline values: CDR1 SGHAT, CDR2 FQNNGV. This record comes from a study of blood T cell repertoires in COVID-19. Study overall: From the United States, Italy and Spain came samples of acute and convalescent COVID-19. T cells, B-cell-depleted T cells, or PBMCs supplied cDNA or gDNA.

Authors' processing steps: It was from reference gene primer amplification that nucleated cell counts were estimated. The assay was immunoSEQ multiplex PCR, and TCRdb's table has in-frame clones only and misses some. V, J and clone size are taken as reported in that table, and D and trimming were inferred from the DNA itself. Of about 23,000 clones in the sample, approximately 85% were seen once. This TCR came from a man in his 70s in a cohort sampled during active COVID-19. Sequencing was performed on peripheral blood. The V and J genes are TRBV11-2 and TRBJ2-2, with TRBD2 matching over 10 bases. The CDR3 here is CASSRTSGYRGGLFF. CDR3 bases: TGTGCCAGCAGCCGGACTAGCGGATACCGGGGAGGGCTGTTTTTT.